The 21 T cell receptor beta chains below come from one sample, sequenced in a study of regulatory T cells in long-lasting Graves disease. The time point here: newly diagnosed GD, antithyroid drugs for less than 3 months. PBMC RNA served as the TCR library source. According to the study, TCR beta libraries were built with iRepertoire HTBI primers and CDR3-region Arm-PCR. TCRdb recomputed calls from the multiplex PCR reads with MiXCR, one row per CDR3 protein. The repertoire holds 360,000 or so distinct CDR3 sequences, around 17% seen once, with roughly 27% in the top ten. The same specimen was also included in a second study, on T cells in Graves' hyperthyroidism and ophthalmopathy.

Sequences were derived from peripheral blood mononuclear cells (PBMCs), sampled at new diagnosis, from a patient treated with antithyroid drugs. These receptors originate from a man aged 35-49 years with Graves disease.

This clonotype was detected ten times or more. The chain is built from TRBV20-1 and TRBJ2-1; 9 bases match TRBD1. The germline V gene encodes CDR1 DFQATT and CDR2 SNEGSKA (reference sequence). The CDR3 runs 11 residues. Here the CDR3 reads CSPTGGNEQFF. CDR3 sequence (DNA): TGCAGCCCGACAGGGGGCAATGAGCAGTTCTTC.

This clonotype has a count of ten or more. The gene calls are TRBV5-1 and TRBJ2-3, with 11 bases lining up with TRBD2. The length of the CDR3 is 17 residues. The V gene end was trimmed by 2 bases and the J gene end by 6 bases; junction bases not matched to a gene: 11. Germline loops: CDR1 SGHRS, CDR2 YFSETQ. The CDR3, as DNA: TGCGCCAGCAGCTTCGCACCACTAGCGGGGGCCCTCGATACGCAGTATTTT. Translation gives CASSFAPLAGALDTQYF.

The chain recombines TRBV20-1 with TRBJ2-1; TRBD2 agrees at 9 bases. The DNA matches TRBJ2-3 better at its end, which makes the J call doubtful. The V gene's germline CDR1 is DFQATT and CDR2 SNEGSKA (reference sequence). The CDR3 is made up of 14 amino acids. The chain's CDR3 is CSARHSGGGDTQYF. In nucleotides, the CDR3 is TGCAGTGCTAGGCATAGCGGGGGTGGTGATACGCAGTATTTT.

The chain combines TRBV7-9 with TRBJ2-7, with TRBD1 identical over 8 bases. The junction had 9 bases not matched to a gene; V was cut back by 4 bases and J by 13 bases. The CDR3 is made up of 12 amino acids. From germline, CDR1 is SEHNR and CDR2 FQNEAQ (reference sequence). The CDR3 nucleotides read TGTGCCAGCAGCTGGACAGGGCCCGGTTCCTACTTC. It specifies CASSWTGPGSYF.

Concerning this clonotype itself: This could be a read error, since a much larger clone is one nucleotide away. The rearrangement links TRBV5-1 to TRBJ2-7; the match to TRBD1 covers 11 bases. V was pared by 2 bases and J by 1 base, with 8 bases of the junction left unmatched. CDR1 and CDR2 (germline): SGHRS, YFSETQ. CDR3 length equals 17 residues. CDR3 nucleotides: TGCGCCAGCAGCTTATCACCGGGACAGGGGGTTTCCTACGAGCAGTACTTC. Translating it yields CASSLSPGQGVSYEQYF.

This chain links TRBV11-1 with TRBJ2-2, with 12 bases aligning to TRBD2. This CDR3 has 19 residues. Trimming at V came to 6 bases and at J to 2 bases, leaving 13 bases not matched to a gene. Germline V gene data show CDR1 as SGHAT and CDR2 as FQDESV (reference sequence). CDR3 bases: TGTGCCAGCAGTACCTCCCTGGCTAGCGGGGGGGACAACACCGGGGAGCTGTTTTTT. Translated, it gives CASSTSLASGGDNTGELFF.

This clonotype was observed at least ten times. The V and J genes are TRBV6-2 or TRBV6-3 and TRBJ2-7, with TRBD1 identical over 8 bases. The CDR3 is 15 amino acids. V lost 7 bases and J lost 2; bases outside the gene matches: 10. CDR1 and CDR2 from the germline V gene are MNHEY and SVGEGT. The CDR3 protein is CASILRDRRPYEQYF. In nucleotides, the CDR3 is TGTGCCAGCATCCTCCGGGACAGGAGGCCCTACGAGCAGTACTTC.

This clonotype was recorded many times. This chain uses TRBV12-3 or TRBV12-4 with TRBJ2-7; D is possibly TRBD1 or TRBD2 (5 bases each). This CDR3 has 15 residues. The V end lost 3 bases, the J end lost 1 base, and 13 bases lay between the germline ends. The CDR3 bases are TGTGCCAGCAGTTTTTGGGGGAGTCCTTCCTACGAGCAGTACTTC. Translation gives CASSFWGSPSYEQYF.

This clonotype was seen just once. The rearrangement links TRBV7-2 to TRBJ1-5; D is possibly TRBD1 (5 bases). The V gene's germline CDR1 is SGHTA and CDR2 FQGNSA. The V gene lost 2 bases and the J gene lost 7 bases, with 21 bases spanning the gap. This CDR3 is built from 17 residues. The chain's CDR3 is CASSLNSAGTYPQPQHF. CDR3 DNA: TGTGCCAGCAGCTTAAATTCGGCAGGGACTTACCCACAGCCCCAGCATTTT. Supplemented by reference TRBV7-2 and TRBJ1-5, the full variable domain reads GAGVSQSPSNKVTEKGKDVELRCDPISGHTALYWYRQSLGQGLEFLIYFQGNSAPDKSGLPSDRFSAERTGGSVSTLTIQRTQQEDSAVYLCASSLNSAGTYPQPQHFGDGTRLSIL.

Ten or more counts support this clonotype. The rearrangement joins TRBV3-1 to TRBJ1-1; D is ambiguous. V gave up 1 base and J gave up 6 bases, with 18 bases separating them. The V gene's germline CDR1 is LGHDT and CDR2 YNNKEL (reference sequence). The length of the CDR3 is 16 residues. The CDR3 DNA is TGTGCCAGCAGCCAAGCACGCAACGGTCCCTTCGCTGAAGCTTTCTTT. Protein sequence: CASSQARNGPFAEAFF.

J is TRBJ2-7 and V is TRBV5-1; 8 nucleotides match TRBD1. Per germline, CDR1 SGHRS and CDR2 YFSETQ. The V gene end was trimmed by 4 bases and the J gene end by 0 bases; junction bases not matched to a gene: 3. The CDR3 extends over 14 amino acids. The CDR3, as DNA: TGCGCCAGCAGCACGGGACAGGTCTCCTACGAGCAGTACTTC. Its protein is CASSTGQVSYEQYF. The complete variable domain, with remaining parts taken from reference TRBV5-1 and TRBJ2-7, reads KAGVTQTPRYLIKTRGQQVTLSCSPISGHRSVSWYQQTPGQGLQFLFEYFSETQRNKGNFPGRFSGRQFSNSRSEMNVSTLELGDSALYLCASSTGQVSYEQYFGPGTRLTVT.

The chain is built from TRBV6-1 and TRBJ2-2; no clear D. CDR1 is MNHNS and CDR2 is SASEGT in the germline V gene. This CDR3 has 11 amino acids. The V gene lost 10 bases and the J gene lost 9 bases, with 12 bases spanning the gap. CDR3 sequence reads: CATKTSRELFF. The CDR3 bases are TGTGCCACCAAAACCAGCCGGGAGCTGTTTTTT.

This clonotype was found many times. This chain joins TRBV18 and TRBJ2-5; D remains ambiguous. The V and J ends lost 1 base and 5 bases respectively, with 8 bases between them. This CDR3 has 13 residues. Germline V gene lookup returns CDR1 KGHSH and CDR2 LQKENI. The CDR3 nucleotides are TGTGCCAGCTCACCACAGGTGATGGAGACCCAGTACTTC. Encoded protein: CASSPQVMETQYF.

This clonotype has at least ten counts. The chain links TRBV20-1 to TRBJ1-2; tentatively, D is TRBD1 (6 bases). The length of the CDR3 is 15 residues. Germline V gene data show CDR1 as DFQATT and CDR2 as SNEGSKA (reference sequence). The V end was cut by 0 bases, the J end by 0 bases, with 11 bases between. CDR3 loop: CSARDTGQANYGYTF. CDR3 bases: TGCAGTGCTAGAGATACAGGGCAAGCTAACTATGGCTACACCTTC.

This chain connects TRBV27 to TRBJ2-2; D remains unclear. The CDR3 extends over 17 amino acids. The V and J ends lost 4 bases and 1 base respectively, with 16 bases between them. Per germline, CDR1 MNHEY and CDR2 SMNVEV (reference sequence). The CDR3 is CASSSILANQNTGELFF. CDR3 sequence (DNA): TGTGCCAGCAGTTCGATCCTCGCAAATCAGAACACCGGGGAGCTGTTTTTT.

The rearrangement links TRBV2 to TRBJ2-3, with TRBD2 matching over 8 bases. J gave up 0 bases and V 7 bases, and 15 bases lay outside the gene matches. The CDR3 spans 18 residues. Looked up from germline, CDR1 is SNHLY and CDR2 is FYNNEI. The DNA of the CDR3 is TGTGCCAGCATCCCTGGGGCGACTAGCGTGGGAAGCACAGATACGCAGTATTTT. It translates to CASIPGATSVGSTDTQYF. Drawing the rest from reference TRBV2 and TRBJ2-3, the complete variable domain is EPEVTQTPSHQVTQMGQEVILRCVPISNHLYFYWYRQILGQKVEFLVSFYNNEISEKSEIFDDQFSVERPDGSNFTLKIRSTKLEDSAMYFCASIPGATSVGSTDTQYFGPGTRLTVL.

The sample holds many counts of this clonotype. This chain links TRBV5-1 with TRBJ1-5; D is unresolved. Germline V gene lookup returns CDR1 SGHRS and CDR2 YFSETQ. The CDR3 is 15 residues long. The germline V and J ends were trimmed by 0 bases and 2 bases, with 9 bases remaining between them. CDR3 nucleotides: TGCGCCAGCAGCTTGGGATTTGGGGGCAATCAGCCCCAGCATTTT. It yields the protein CASSLGFGGNQPQHF.

This clonotype was detected many times. The chain recombines TRBV10-3 with TRBJ2-3, with D possibly matching TRBD1 (6 bases). Deletions cut 10 bases from V and 7 bases from J, with 18 bases between. CDR1 and CDR2 (germline): ENHRY, SYGVKD. The CDR3 loop spans 13 amino acids. CDR3 residues: CATSTGTPYTQYF. The CDR3 region has the DNA TGTGCCACCTCAACCGGGACACCCTATACGCAGTATTTT.

This clonotype has a count of ten or more. This sequence joins TRBV11-2 and TRBJ2-3; TRBD2 matches 10 bases. CDR1 is SGHAT, CDR2 FQNNGV, per germline. The CDR3 is 14 amino acids. V shed 4 bases and J 4 bases; nucleotides not matched to a gene: 2. CDR3 amino acids: CASSSGTSADTQYF. CDR3 coding DNA: TGTGCCAGCAGCTCCGGGACTAGCGCAGATACGCAGTATTTT.

This clonotype was seen repeatedly, ten times or more. This rearrangement joins TRBV20-1 to TRBJ2-7; D may correspond to TRBD1 or TRBD2 (6 bases each). From germline, CDR1 is DFQATT and CDR2 SNEGSKA (reference sequence). V dropped 3 bases and J dropped 0 bases, with 18 bases sitting between them. The CDR3 runs to 16 residues. Here the CDR3 reads CSASGGQGPHSYEQYF. The CDR3 nucleotides are TGCAGTGCTAGCGGGGGCCAGGGACCCCACTCCTACGAGCAGTACTTC.

Many counts were recorded for this clonotype. This rearrangement joins TRBV6-2 or TRBV6-3 to TRBJ2-7; D unclear. Germline lookup yields CDR1 MNHEY and CDR2 SVGEGT. Trimming left V 8 bases short and J 0 bases short, with 11 bases between. The CDR3 loop spans 13 amino acids. The CDR3 protein is CASVETASYEQYF. CDR3 DNA sequence: TGTGCCAGCGTCGAAACGGCCTCCTACGAGCAGTACTTC.